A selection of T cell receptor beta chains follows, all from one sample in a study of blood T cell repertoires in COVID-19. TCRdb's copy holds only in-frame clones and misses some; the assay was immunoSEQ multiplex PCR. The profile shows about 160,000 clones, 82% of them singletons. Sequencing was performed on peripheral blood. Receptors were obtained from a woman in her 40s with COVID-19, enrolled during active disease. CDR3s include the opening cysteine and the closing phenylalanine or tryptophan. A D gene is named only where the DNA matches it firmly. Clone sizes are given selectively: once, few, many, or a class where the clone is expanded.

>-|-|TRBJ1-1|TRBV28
CASSGTGWGLMNTEAFF
TGTGCCAGCAGTGGCACCGGGTGGGGACTCATGAACACTGAAGCTTTCTTT
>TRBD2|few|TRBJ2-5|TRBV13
CASSLGGGVFETQYF
TGTGCCAGCAGCTTAGGCGGGGGGGTTTTTGAGACCCAGTACTTC
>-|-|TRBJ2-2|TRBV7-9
CASRGGNTGELFF
TGTGCCAGCAGAGGGGGGAACACCGGGGAGCTGTTTTTT
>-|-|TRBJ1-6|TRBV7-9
CASSFGDTDSPLHF
TGTGCCAGCAGCTTTGGGGACACGGATTCACCCCTCCACTTT
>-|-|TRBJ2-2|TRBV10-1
CASSDRGTANTGELFF
TGCGCCAGCAGTGATCGGGGGACAGCGAACACCGGGGAGCTGTTTTTT
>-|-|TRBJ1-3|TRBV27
CASSLSQGPGNTIYF
TGTGCCAGCAGTTTGTCCCAGGGTCCTGGAAACACCATATATTTT
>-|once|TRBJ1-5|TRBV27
CASSRRGQMISNQPQHF
TGTGCCAGCAGTAGGCGCGGGCAGATGATCAGCAATCAGCCCCAGCATTTT
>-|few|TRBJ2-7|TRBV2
CASSQAGRISYEQYF
TGTGCCAGCAGTCAGGCAGGCAGGATCTCCTACGAGCAGTACTTC
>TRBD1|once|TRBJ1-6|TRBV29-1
CSVQGAPNSPLHF
TGCAGCGTGCAGGGGGCGCCGAATTCACCCCTCCACTTT
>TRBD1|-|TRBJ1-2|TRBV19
CASGRGTGGGYTF
TGTGCCAGCGGAAGGGGGACAGGGGGTGGCTACACCTTC
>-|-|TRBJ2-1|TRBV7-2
CASSLGLQGEQFF
TGTGCCAGCAGCTTAGGCCTCCAGGGTGAGCAGTTCTTC
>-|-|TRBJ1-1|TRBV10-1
CASSDRGITEAFF
TGCGCCAGCAGTGACAGGGGAATAACTGAAGCTTTCTTT